These 21 T cell receptor beta chains were all obtained from the same sample, sequenced in a study of T cell repertoires in cytomegalovirus infection. Using its own MiXCR run on the reads, TCRdb lists one record per CDR3 protein. Of 680,000 or so distinct CDR3 sequences listed, about 40% were seen once; the top ten hold 2.8%. Input material: PBMCs. The source is a human donor in good health (CMV status not recorded). Some clones in this sample may be carry-over from other donors' samples.

On this clonotype itself: A much larger clone lies a single base off, so this may be a read error. The chain is built from TRBV7-2 and TRBJ2-1; 13 nucleotides agree with TRBD2. V dropped 5 bases and J dropped 11; count of bases not matched to a gene: 9. This CDR3 is built from 15 residues. Germline CDR1 is SGHTA and CDR2 is FQGNSA. The CDR3 sequence is CASSTGLAGADQQFF. CDR3 nucleotides: TGTGCCAGCAGCACTGGACTAGCGGGAGCCGATCAGCAGTTCTTC.

Comments on this clonotype: This may come from a read error, since a much larger clone is one base off. V is TRBV7-2 and J is TRBJ2-7, with TRBD2 matching 8 bases. CDR1 and CDR2 from the germline V gene are SGHTA and FQGNSA. This CDR3 contains 16 residues. DNA for the CDR3: TGTGCCAGCAGATTAGGAGCGGGGGCAGTGGAGAACGAGCAGTACTTC. Protein sequence: CASRLGAGAVENEQYF. Together with reference TRBV7-2 and TRBJ2-7, the CDR3 gives the full variable domain: GAGVSQSPSNKVTEKGKDVELRCDPISGHTALYWYRQSLGQGLEFLIYFQGNSAPDKSGLPSDRFSAERTGGSVSTLTIQRTQQEDSAVYLCASRLGAGAVENEQYFGPGTRLTVT.

This clonotype was observed a few times. The chain carries TRBV5-1 and TRBJ2-5, with D unclear. Germline-derived CDR1 and CDR2 are SGHRS and YFSETQ. V lost 6 bases, J lost 2 bases, and 17 bases lay in between. This CDR3 has 15 amino acids. This CDR3 reads CASTEWNPLQETQYF. CDR3 DNA: TGCGCCAGCACCGAATGGAACCCCCTTCAAGAGACCCAGTACTTC.

The V gene is TRBV4-2, the J gene TRBJ1-1; possibly TRBD1 for D (6 bases). The CDR3 totals 16 residues. V lost 0 bases to trimming and J lost 6 bases, with 17 bases between them. From germline, CDR1 is LGHNA and CDR2 YNFKEQ. CDR3: CASSQEGQGGRSEAFF. CDR3 nucleotides: TGTGCCAGCAGCCAAGAGGGCCAAGGGGGGAGGTCTGAAGCTTTCTTT.

This rearrangement joins TRBV20-1 to TRBJ2-7; 9 bases are shared with TRBD2. The trim removed 0 bases at V and 7 bases at J, leaving 7 bases unmatched. Per the germline V gene, CDR1 is DFQATT and CDR2 is SNEGSKA (reference sequence). The CDR3 extends over 14 amino acids. The CDR3 region is CSARDRELAGEQYF. The CDR3 DNA reads TGCAGTGCTAGAGATCGGGAGCTAGCGGGAGAGCAGTACTTC.

The chain combines TRBV12-3 or TRBV12-4 with TRBJ1-2, with D perhaps matching TRBD1 (5 bases). The CDR3 has 15 amino acids. With 5 bases removed from V and 4 bases from J, the gap between germline ends came to 17 bases. The chain's CDR3 is CASSARGVVSYGYTF. The DNA for the CDR3 is TGTGCCAGCAGTGCGAGAGGGGTGGTAAGCTATGGCTACACCTTC.

Only one count was recorded for this clonotype. The conserved phenylalanine or tryptophan is not found at the CDR3 terminus, so this likely reflects a read error. The gene calls are TRBV7-8 and TRBJ2-7; 7 nucleotides agree with TRBD2. The junction had 13 bases not matched to a gene; V was cut back by 6 bases and J by 5 bases. Germline lookup yields CDR1 SGHVS and CDR2 FQNEAQ. The CDR3 consists of 15 residues. In DNA, the CDR3 is TGTGCCAGCAGACCCGAGCGGGGTTCAAGAGACGAGCAGTACTTA. It translates to CASRPERGSRDEQYL.

This clonotype has ten or more counts. J is TRBJ1-4 and V is TRBV7-8; possible D gene TRBD1, 5 bases. CDR1 is SGHVS, CDR2 FQNEAQ, per germline. V was trimmed by 5 bases and J by 0 bases, leaving 10 bases between them. The CDR3 is made up of 15 amino acids. The CDR3 DNA reads TGTGCCAGCAGCCTCCAGGGAACAACTAATGAAAAACTGTTTTTT. This translates into CASSLQGTTNEKLFF. The full variable domain, rest sourced from reference TRBV7-8 and TRBJ1-4, is GAGVSQSPRYKVAKRGQDVALRCDPISGHVSLFWYQQALGQGPEFLTYFQNEAQLDKSGLPSDRFFAERPEGSVSTLKIQRTQQEDSAVYLCASSLQGTTNEKLFFGSGTQLSVL.

This clonotype was counted between two and nine times. The rearrangement uses TRBV24-1 and TRBJ2-1; 8 bases are a match to TRBD2. Trimming cost V 6 bases and J 8 bases; bases outside gene matches: 11. The germline gives CDR1 KGHDR, CDR2 SFDVKD. This CDR3 spans 15 amino acids. Here the CDR3 reads CATSFSGTSVDEQFF. The CDR3 coding sequence is TGTGCCACCAGTTTCTCCGGGACTAGTGTAGATGAGCAGTTCTTC.

The chain carries TRBV15 and TRBJ2-3; 8 bases align to TRBD1. The CDR3 consists of 17 residues. The germline V gene has CDR1 LNHNV and CDR2 YYDKDF (reference sequence). J lost 4 bases, V lost 0 bases, and 9 bases had no gene match. The CDR3: CATSRDQGAASSDTQYF. The CDR3 DNA sequence: TGTGCCACCAGCAGAGATCAGGGGGCGGCTAGCTCAGATACGCAGTATTTT.

This chain joins TRBV6-5 and TRBJ2-7; 11 bases are a match to TRBD1. The V gene's germline CDR1 is MNHEY and CDR2 SVGAGI. CDR3 size: 17 residues. V gave up 6 bases and J gave up 3 bases; unmatched junction bases: 13. The CDR3: CASSPETGTGGSYEQYF. The CDR3 DNA sequence: TGTGCCAGCAGCCCCGAGACCGGGACAGGGGGGAGCTACGAGCAGTACTTC.

The chain employs TRBV25-1 and TRBJ2-7, with TRBD1 identical over 7 bases. This CDR3 has 16 amino acids. Germline lookup yields CDR1 MGHDK and CDR2 SYGVNS. V lost 5 bases and J lost 2; bases outside the gene matches: 12. CDR3: CASSQPWAGGTYEQYF. CDR3 sequence (DNA): TGTGCCAGCAGTCAACCCTGGGCAGGGGGAACCTACGAGCAGTACTTC.

This clonotype appeared a few times. The CDR3 ends on some other residue instead of the conserved phenylalanine or tryptophan, so this is likely a read error. The rearrangement joins TRBV4-1 to TRBJ1-1; 7 bases are a match to TRBD1. The V and J ends lost 2 bases and 4 bases, in that order; junction bases with no gene match: 4. The CDR3 consists of 14 residues. Germline V gene lookup returns CDR1 MGHRA and CDR2 YSYEKL. The CDR3 sequence: CASSQSGQVTEAFI. For the CDR3, the DNA is TGCGCCAGCAGCCAATCCGGACAGGTCACTGAAGCTTTCATT.

Worth noting for this clonotype: At one of its ends the junction is not consistent with the germline gene, which may arise from a read error. The chain links TRBV5-3 to TRBJ2-5; D is undetermined. TRBV5-3 is reported as an ORF; its role is uncertain. The CDR3 loop spans 14 amino acids. The CDR3 DNA is TGTGCCAGCAGCTTGGAAGCGTACCAAGAGACCCCGTACTTC. It translates to CASSLEAYQETPYF.

About this clonotype: The conserved phenylalanine or tryptophan is not found at the CDR3 terminus, so this likely reflects a read error. The chain joins TRBV6-2 or TRBV6-3 to TRBJ2-1; TRBD1 agrees at 8 bases. The germline CDR1 and CDR2 sequences are MNHEY and SVGEGT. Germline trimming cut 4 bases from V and 5 bases from J; bases unmatched to any gene: 10. The CDR3 sequence is 16 residues long. CDR3: CASSSDAGTGNNEQFL. The CDR3, as DNA: TGTGCCAGCAGTTCCGACGCCGGGACAGGCAACAATGAGCAGTTCTTA.

This chain links TRBV27 with TRBJ1-2; D possibly corresponds to TRBD1 (5 bases). Trimming took 2 bases from V and 4 from J, leaving 11 bases between them. Germline CDR1 MNHEY, CDR2 SMNVEV (reference sequence). The CDR3 length is 14 residues. The CDR3 DNA sequence: TGTGCCAGCAGTTTAGGGCGGCAGGGCTATGGCTACACCTTC. Its protein is CASSLGRQGYGYTF.

The rearrangement uses TRBV19 and TRBJ1-2; no definite D call. CDR1 and CDR2 from the germline V gene are LNHDA and SQIVND (reference sequence). This CDR3 has 13 residues. The V end was cut by 3 bases, the J end by 4 bases, with 9 bases between. As DNA, the CDR3 is TGTGCCAGTAGTATGGACGGTTTCTATGGCTACACCTTC. Translated, it gives CASSMDGFYGYTF.

This chain connects TRBV19 to TRBJ2-7, with D possibly being TRBD2 (5 bases). The germline gives CDR1 LNHDA, CDR2 SQIVND (reference sequence). This CDR3 comprises 15 residues. Trimming cost V 5 bases and J 4 bases, with 18 bases left between them. CDR3 DNA: TGTGCCAGTAGTTTCGGCGGGCTCTCGGCTTACGAGCAGTACTTC. This gives the protein CASSFGGLSAYEQYF.

The chain uses TRBV12-3 or TRBV12-4 and TRBJ2-7; 8 nucleotides line up with TRBD2. The CDR3 length is 16 residues. The V and J ends lost 5 bases and 0 bases, in that order; junction bases with no gene match: 9. CDR3 amino acids: CASSPSVRGASYEQYF. The CDR3 DNA follows: TGTGCCAGCAGTCCTAGCGTGCGGGGGGCCTCCTACGAGCAGTACTTC.

At least ten counts were recorded for this clonotype. The chain couples TRBV6-1 to TRBJ1-1; no reliable D call. The CDR3 length is 14 residues. V shed 2 bases and J shed 4 bases, with 11 bases lying between them. Germline V lookup: CDR1 MNHNS, CDR2 SASEGT. CDR3 nucleotide sequence: TGTGCCAGCAGTGAATTATTGGCGGGCACTGAAGCTTTCTTT. Its translation is CASSELLAGTEAFF.

The J gene is TRBJ2-5, the V gene TRBV11-2; D is undetermined. CDR3 length equals 15 residues. CDR1 and CDR2 from the germline V gene are SGHAT and FQNNGV. The V and J ends lost 8 bases and 5 bases respectively, with 21 bases between them. CDR3 region: CASGVIRVIGETQYF. DNA for the CDR3: TGTGCCAGCGGGGTGATACGCGTGATCGGGGAGACCCAGTACTTC. Based on the CDR3 plus reference TRBV11-2 and TRBJ2-5, the full variable domain is EAGVAQSPRYKIIEKRQSVAFWCNPISGHATLYWYQQILGQGPKLLIQFQNNGVVDDSQLPKDRFSAERLKGVDSTLKIQPAKLEDSAVYLCASGVIRVIGETQYFGPGTRLLVL.